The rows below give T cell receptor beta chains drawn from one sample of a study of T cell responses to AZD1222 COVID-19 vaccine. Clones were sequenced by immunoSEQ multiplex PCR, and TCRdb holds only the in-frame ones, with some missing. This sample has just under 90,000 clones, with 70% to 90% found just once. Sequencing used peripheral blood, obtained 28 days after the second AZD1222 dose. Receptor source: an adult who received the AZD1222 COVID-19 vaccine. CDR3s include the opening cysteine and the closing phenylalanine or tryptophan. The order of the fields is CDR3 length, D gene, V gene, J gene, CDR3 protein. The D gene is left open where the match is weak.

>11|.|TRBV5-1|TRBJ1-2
CASSLGNGYTF
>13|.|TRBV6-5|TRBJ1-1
CASSSARFSEAFF
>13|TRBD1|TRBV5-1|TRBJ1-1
CASSPGQTPEAFF
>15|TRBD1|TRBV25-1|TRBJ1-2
CASSGRDRPNYGYTF
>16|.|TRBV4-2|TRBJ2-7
CASSQDGSSTSYEQYF
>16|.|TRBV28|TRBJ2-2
CASTPGGRGVNGELFF
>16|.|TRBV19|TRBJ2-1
CASSIVGGFSYNEQFF
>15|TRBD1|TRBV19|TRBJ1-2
CASRTPRQGFGGYTF
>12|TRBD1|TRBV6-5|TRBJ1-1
CASKTGRTEAFF
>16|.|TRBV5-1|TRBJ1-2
CASSLGRQDVGYGYTF
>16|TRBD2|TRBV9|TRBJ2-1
CASSVDGGISYNEQFF
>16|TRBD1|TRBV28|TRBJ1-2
CASSPGTGVLYYGYTF
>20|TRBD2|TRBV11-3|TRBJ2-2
CASSLGASGGPIINTGELFF
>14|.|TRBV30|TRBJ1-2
CAWSVVLSIHGYTF
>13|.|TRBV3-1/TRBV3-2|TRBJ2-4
CASSQGAKNIQYF
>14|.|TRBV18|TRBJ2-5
CASSPSGRQETQYF
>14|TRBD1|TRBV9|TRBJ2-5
CASSLGTAQETQYF
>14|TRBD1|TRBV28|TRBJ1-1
CASRGNRGNTEAFF
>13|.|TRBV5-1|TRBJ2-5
CASSLGGQETQYF
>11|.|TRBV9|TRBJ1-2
CASSVNYGYTF